The sequence of this T cell receptor (beta chain) was determined in a study of cytomegalovirus exposure and HLA in healthy donors. Separate from the roughly 700-subject first cohort, the 120-subject validation cohort was the one that the donors belonged to. Profiling relied on immunoSEQ multiplex PCR, and the TCRdb table lists in-frame clones only, not all of them. The sample has 82,000 or so clones; 90% to 95% are singletons. This CDR3 has 17 amino acids. V dropped 7 bases and J dropped 2; count of bases not matched to a gene: 15. Germline CDR1 SQVTM, CDR2 ANQGSEA. The sequenced sample consisted of PBMCs. The sequence was collected from a woman between 18 and 29 years old in good health and CMV-seronegative. The chain recombines TRBV29-1 with TRBJ2-1; 9 nucleotides match TRBD1. In nucleotides, the CDR3 is TGCAGCGCTGCCGGGACAGGGCAGCGGGACCCCTACAATGAGCAGTTCTTC. This gives the protein CSAAGTGQRDPYNEQFF.